This record concerns one TCR beta chain sequence. What it binds is not known. The sample contains more than one DNA sequence encoding this CDR3. The data were taken from a study of T cells in lung cancer brain metastases. Sequencing was performed with immunoSEQ multiplex PCR; in TCRdb, only in-frame clones are kept and a portion is missing. The sample contains 3,900 or so clones, roughly 90% of which appear only once. Study findings and constraints: Most clones were lesion-specific, with limited overlap between paired lesions (Morisita approximately 0.24).

The CDR3 extends over 14 amino acids. V gave up 3 bases and J gave up 1 base, with 9 bases separating them. Germline CDR1 is KGHSH and CDR2 is LQKENI. The receptor's source is a man in his 60s with non-small cell lung cancer. The chain joins TRBV18 to TRBJ1-1; possibly TRBD1 for D (5 bases). The sequencing input was tumor tissue from the primary lung tumor. As DNA, the CDR3 is TGTGCCAGCTCACCGACAGCGACGAACACTGAAGCTTTCTTT. Translation: CASSPTATNTEAFF.